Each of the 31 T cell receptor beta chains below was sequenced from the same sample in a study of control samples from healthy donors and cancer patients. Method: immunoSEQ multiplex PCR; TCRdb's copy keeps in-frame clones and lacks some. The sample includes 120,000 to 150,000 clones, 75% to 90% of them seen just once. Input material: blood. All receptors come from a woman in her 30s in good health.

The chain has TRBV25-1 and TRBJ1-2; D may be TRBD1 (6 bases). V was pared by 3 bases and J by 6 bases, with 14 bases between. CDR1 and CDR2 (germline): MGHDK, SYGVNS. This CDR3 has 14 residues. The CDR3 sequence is CASSDRGTRHGYTF. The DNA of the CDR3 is TGTGCCAGCAGTGATCGTGGGACACGCCATGGCTACACCTTC.

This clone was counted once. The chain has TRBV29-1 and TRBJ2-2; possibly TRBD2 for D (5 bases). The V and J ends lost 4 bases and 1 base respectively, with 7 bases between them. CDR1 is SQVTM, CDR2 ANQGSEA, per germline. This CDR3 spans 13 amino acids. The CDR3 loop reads CSVGRENTGELFF. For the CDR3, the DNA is TGCAGCGTTGGACGGGAGAACACCGGGGAGCTGTTTTTT.

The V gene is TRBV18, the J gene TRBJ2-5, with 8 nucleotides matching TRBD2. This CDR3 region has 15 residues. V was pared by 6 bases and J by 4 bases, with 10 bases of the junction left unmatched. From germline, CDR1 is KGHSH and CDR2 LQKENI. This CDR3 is CASSHGLAGGETQYF. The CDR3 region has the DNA TGTGCCAGCTCTCACGGACTAGCCGGGGGAGAGACCCAGTACTTC.

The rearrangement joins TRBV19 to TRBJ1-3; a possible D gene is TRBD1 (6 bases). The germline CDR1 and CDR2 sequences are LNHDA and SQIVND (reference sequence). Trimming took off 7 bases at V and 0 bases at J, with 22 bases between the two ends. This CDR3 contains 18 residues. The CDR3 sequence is CASTRRGGGQHSGNTIYF. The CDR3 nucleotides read TGTGCCAGTACCCGCCGCGGCGGGGGGCAGCACTCTGGAAACACCATATATTTT.

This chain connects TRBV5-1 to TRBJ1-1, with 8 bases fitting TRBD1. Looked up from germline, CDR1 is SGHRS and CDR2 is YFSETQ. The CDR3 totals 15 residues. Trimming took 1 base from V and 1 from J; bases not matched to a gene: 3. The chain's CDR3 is CASSLQGAGNTEAFF. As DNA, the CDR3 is TGCGCCAGCAGCTTGCAGGGGGCCGGGAACACTGAAGCTTTCTTT.

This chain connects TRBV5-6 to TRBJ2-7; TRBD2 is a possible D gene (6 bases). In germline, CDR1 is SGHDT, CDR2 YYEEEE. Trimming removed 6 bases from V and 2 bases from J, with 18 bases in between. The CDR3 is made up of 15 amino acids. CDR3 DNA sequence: TGTGCCAGCACCCTTCCGGGACTGACTACCTACGAGCAGTACTTC. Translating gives CASTLPGLTTYEQYF. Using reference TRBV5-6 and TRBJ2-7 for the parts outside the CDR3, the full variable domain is DAGVTQSPTHLIKTRGQQVTLRCSPKSGHDTVSWYQQALGQGPQFIFQYYEEEERQRGNFPDRFSGHQFPNYSSELNVNALLLGDSALYLCASTLPGLTTYEQYFGPGTRLTVT.

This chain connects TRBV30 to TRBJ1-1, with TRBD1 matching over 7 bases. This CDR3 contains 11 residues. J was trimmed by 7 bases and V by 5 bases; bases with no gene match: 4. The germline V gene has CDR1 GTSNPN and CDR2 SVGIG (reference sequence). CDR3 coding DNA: TGTGCCTGGGATAGGGACAGTGAAGCTTTCTTT. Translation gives CAWDRDSEAFF.

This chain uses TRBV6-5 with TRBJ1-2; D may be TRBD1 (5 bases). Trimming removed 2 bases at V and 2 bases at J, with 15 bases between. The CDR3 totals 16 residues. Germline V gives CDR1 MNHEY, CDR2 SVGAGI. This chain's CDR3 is CASSYHQTEGNYGYTF. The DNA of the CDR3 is TGTGCCAGCAGTTACCATCAAACGGAGGGGAACTATGGCTACACCTTC.

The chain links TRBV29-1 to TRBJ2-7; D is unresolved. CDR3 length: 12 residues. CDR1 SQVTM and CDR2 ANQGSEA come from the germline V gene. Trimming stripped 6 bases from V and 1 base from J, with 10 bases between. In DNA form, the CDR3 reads TGCAGCGTCTCGGACGAGTCCTACGAGCAGTACTTC. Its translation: CSVSDESYEQYF.

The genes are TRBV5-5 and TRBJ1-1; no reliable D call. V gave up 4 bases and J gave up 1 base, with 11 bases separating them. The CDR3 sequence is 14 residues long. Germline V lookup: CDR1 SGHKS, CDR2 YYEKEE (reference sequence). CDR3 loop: CASSAHRTNTEAFF. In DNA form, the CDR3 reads TGTGCCAGCAGCGCTCATCGGACGAACACTGAAGCTTTCTTT. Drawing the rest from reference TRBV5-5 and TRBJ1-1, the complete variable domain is DAGVTQSPTHLIKTRGQQVTLRCSPISGHKSVSWYQQVLGQGPQFIFQYYEKEERGRGNFPDRFSARQFPNYSSELNVNALLLGDSALYLCASSAHRTNTEAFFGQGTRLTVV.

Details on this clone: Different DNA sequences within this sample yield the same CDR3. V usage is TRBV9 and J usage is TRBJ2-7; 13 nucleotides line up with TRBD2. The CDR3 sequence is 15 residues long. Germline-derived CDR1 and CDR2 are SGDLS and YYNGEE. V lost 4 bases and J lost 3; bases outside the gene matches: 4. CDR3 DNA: TGTGCCAGCAGCCCAGGGACTAGCGGGGTCTACGAGCAGTACTTC. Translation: CASSPGTSGVYEQYF.

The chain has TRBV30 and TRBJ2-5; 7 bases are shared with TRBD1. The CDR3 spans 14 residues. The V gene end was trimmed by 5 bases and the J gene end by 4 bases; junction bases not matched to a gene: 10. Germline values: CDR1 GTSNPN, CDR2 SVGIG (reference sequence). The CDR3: CAWGDSRVGETQYF. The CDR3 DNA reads TGTGCCTGGGGGGACAGTCGTGTTGGAGAGACCCAGTACTTC.

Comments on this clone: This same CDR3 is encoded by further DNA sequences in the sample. The CDR3 DNA sequence: TGCAGCGTGGACAGGGGTACTGAAGCTTTCTTT. Its protein is CSVDRGTEAFF. The chain is built from TRBV29-1 and TRBJ1-1, with 9 bases lining up with TRBD1. Germline V gives CDR1 SQVTM, CDR2 ANQGSEA. The CDR3 is 11 residues long. The V segment lost 6 bases and the J segment 5 bases; nucleotides outside the gene matches: 1.

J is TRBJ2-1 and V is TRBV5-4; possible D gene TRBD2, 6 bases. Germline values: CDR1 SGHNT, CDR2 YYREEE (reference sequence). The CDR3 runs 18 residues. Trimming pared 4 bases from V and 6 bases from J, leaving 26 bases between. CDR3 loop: CASSPGTGPAPWANEQFF. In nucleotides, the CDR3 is TGTGCCAGCAGCCCTGGGACTGGGCCGGCCCCTTGGGCCAATGAGCAGTTCTTC.

The CDR3 coding sequence is TGTGCCAGCAGTTTACGCACCCCGGGGGTAACTGGAAACACCATATATTTT. Residues: CASSLRTPGVTGNTIYF. This chain links TRBV28 with TRBJ1-3; D might be TRBD1 (5 bases). V was clipped by 2 bases and J by 2 bases, with 16 bases between them. CDR1 MDHEN and CDR2 SYDVKM come from the germline V gene. The length of the CDR3 is 17 residues.

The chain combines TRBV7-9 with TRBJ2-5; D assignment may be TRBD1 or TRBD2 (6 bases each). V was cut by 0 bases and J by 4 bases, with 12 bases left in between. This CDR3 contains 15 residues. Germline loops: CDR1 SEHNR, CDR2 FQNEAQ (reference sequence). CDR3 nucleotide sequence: TGTGCCAGCAGCTTAGCTTTGGGGGGCAGAGAGACCCAGTACTTC. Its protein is CASSLALGGRETQYF.

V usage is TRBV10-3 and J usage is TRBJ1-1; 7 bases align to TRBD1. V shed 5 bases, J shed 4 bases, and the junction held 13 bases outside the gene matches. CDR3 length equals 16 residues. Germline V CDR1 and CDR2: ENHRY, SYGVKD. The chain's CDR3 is CAISRGRRERSTEAFF. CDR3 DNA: TGTGCCATCAGTAGGGGGCGTAGGGAAAGGAGCACTGAAGCTTTCTTT.

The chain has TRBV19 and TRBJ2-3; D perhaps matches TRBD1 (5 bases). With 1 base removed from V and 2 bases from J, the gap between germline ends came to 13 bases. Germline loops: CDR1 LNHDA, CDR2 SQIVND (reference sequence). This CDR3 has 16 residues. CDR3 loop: CASSIGARVDTDTQYF. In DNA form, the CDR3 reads TGTGCCAGTAGTATAGGGGCCAGGGTTGACACAGATACGCAGTATTTT.

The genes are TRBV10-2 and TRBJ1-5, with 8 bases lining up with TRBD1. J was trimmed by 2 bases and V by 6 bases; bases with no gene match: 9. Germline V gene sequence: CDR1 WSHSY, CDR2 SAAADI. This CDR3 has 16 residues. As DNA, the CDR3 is TGCGCCAGCAGCCTAAACCAGGGGGCGGGCAATCAGCCCCAGCATTTT. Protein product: CASSLNQGAGNQPQHF.

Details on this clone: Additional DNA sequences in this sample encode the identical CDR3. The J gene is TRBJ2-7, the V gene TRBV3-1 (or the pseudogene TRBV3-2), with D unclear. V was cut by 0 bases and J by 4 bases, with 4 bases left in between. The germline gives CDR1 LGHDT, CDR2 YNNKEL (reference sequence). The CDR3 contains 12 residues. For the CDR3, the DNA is TGTGCCAGCAGCCAAGATCCGTACGAGCAGTACTTC. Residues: CASSQDPYEQYF.

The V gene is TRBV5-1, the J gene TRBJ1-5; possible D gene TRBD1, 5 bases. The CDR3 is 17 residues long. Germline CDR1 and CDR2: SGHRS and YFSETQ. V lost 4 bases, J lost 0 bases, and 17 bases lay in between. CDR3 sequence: CASSRGGSINSNQPQHF. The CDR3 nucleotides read TGCGCCAGCAGCAGGGGCGGGTCAATTAATAGCAATCAGCCCCAGCATTTT.

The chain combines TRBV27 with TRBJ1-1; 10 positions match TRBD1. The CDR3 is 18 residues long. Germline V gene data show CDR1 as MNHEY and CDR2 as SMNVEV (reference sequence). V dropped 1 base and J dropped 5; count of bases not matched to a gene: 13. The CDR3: CASSLWPLRQGAKTEAFF. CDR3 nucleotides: TGTGCCAGCAGTTTATGGCCCCTCCGACAGGGGGCGAAGACTGAAGCTTTCTTT.

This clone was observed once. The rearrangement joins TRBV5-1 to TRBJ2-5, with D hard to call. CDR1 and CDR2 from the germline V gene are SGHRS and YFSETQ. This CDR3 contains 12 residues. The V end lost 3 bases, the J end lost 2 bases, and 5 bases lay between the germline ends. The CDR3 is CASSSFQETQYF. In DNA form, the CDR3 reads TGCGCCAGCAGCTCCTTTCAAGAGACCCAGTACTTC.

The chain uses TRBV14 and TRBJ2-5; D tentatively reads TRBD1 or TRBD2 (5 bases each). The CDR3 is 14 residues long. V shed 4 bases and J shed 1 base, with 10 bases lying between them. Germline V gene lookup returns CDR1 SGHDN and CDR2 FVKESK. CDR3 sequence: CASSPLGVQETQYF. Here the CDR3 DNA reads TGTGCCAGCAGCCCCTTGGGGGTCCAAGAGACCCAGTACTTC. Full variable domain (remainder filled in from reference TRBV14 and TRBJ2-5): EAGVTQFPSHSVIEKGQTVTLRCDPISGHDNLYWYRRVMGKEIKFLLHFVKESKQDESGMPNNRFLAERTGGTYSTLKVQPAELEDSGVYFCASSPLGVQETQYFGPGTRLLVL.

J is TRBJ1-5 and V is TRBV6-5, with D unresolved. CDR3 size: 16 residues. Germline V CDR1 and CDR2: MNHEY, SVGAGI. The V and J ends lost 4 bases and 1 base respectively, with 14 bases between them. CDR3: CASSSLGPGSNQPQHF. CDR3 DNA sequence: TGTGCCAGCAGTTCTCTCGGGCCGGGAAGCAATCAGCCCCAGCATTTT.

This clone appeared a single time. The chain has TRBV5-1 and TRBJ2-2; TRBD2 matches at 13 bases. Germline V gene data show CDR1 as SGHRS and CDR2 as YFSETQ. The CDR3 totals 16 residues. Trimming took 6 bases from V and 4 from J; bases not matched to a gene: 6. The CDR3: CASTPGLAGVTGELFF. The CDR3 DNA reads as TGCGCCAGCACCCCAGGACTAGCGGGAGTCACCGGGGAGCTGTTTTTT.

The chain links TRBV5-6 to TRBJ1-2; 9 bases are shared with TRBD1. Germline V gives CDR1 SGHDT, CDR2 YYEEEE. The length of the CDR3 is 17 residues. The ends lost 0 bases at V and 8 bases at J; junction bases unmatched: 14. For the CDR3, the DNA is TGTGCCAGCAGCTTGGGTCCGGGACAGGGAGTAGCAGGGGGCTACACCTTC. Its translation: CASSLGPGQGVAGGYTF.

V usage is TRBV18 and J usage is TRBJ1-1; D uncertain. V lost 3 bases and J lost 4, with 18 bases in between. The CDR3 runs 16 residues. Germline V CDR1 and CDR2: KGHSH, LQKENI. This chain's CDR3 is CASSPQGDSVSTEAFF. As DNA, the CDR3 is TGTGCCAGCTCACCTCAAGGCGATTCGGTGAGCACTGAAGCTTTCTTT.

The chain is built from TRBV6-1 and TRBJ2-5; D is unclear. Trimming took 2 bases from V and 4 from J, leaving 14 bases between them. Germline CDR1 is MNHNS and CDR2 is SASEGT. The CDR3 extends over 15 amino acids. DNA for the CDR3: TGTGCCAGCAGTGAACCCCCAGGATACCTAGAGACCCAGTACTTC. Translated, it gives CASSEPPGYLETQYF.

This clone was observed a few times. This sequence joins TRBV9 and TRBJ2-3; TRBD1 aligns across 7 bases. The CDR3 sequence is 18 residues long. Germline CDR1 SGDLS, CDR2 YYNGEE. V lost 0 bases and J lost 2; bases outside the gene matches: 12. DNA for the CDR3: TGTGCCAGCAGCGTAGGAGGGGGCCGCCCCCTGTACACAGATACGCAGTATTTT. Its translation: CASSVGGGRPLYTDTQYF.

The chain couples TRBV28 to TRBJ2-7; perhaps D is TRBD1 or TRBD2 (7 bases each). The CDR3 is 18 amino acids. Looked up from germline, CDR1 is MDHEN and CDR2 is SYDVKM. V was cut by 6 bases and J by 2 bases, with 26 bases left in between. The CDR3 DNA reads TGTGCCAGCAGCCAAAGGGGGCGGCTGGCGGGAGTAGCCTACGAGCAGTACTTC. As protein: CASSQRGRLAGVAYEQYF.